These 7 T cell receptor beta chains were sequenced from one sample in a study of blood T cell repertoires in COVID-19. Clones were read by immunoSEQ multiplex PCR, and TCRdb kept only the in-frame ones, dropping some. Of under 200,000 clones listed, over 80% are singletons. The sequencing input was peripheral blood. All receptors come from a woman in her sixties or seventies who had recovered from COVID-19.

The chain combines TRBV28 with TRBJ1-5; possible D gene TRBD1, 6 bases. CDR3 length equals 14 residues. The V gene lost 8 bases and the J gene lost 1 base, with 12 bases spanning the gap. CDR1 and CDR2 from the germline V gene are MDHEN and SYDVKM. CDR3 coding DNA: TGTGCCAGCGGTGGGGGGGCAAGCAATCAGCCCCAGCATTTT. As protein: CASGGGASNQPQHF.

The gene calls are TRBV7-2 and TRBJ2-1, with D perhaps matching TRBD2 (5 bases). The CDR3 extends over 15 amino acids. Deletions cut 7 bases from V and 0 bases from J, with 13 bases between. CDR1 is SGHTA and CDR2 is FQGNSA in the germline V gene. CDR3 region: CASTSTSGSYNEQFF. The DNA of the CDR3 is TGTGCCAGCACCTCCACCAGCGGCTCCTACAATGAGCAGTTCTTC.

The V and J genes are TRBV6-4 and TRBJ1-4; D unresolved. The CDR3 loop spans 14 amino acids. Germline CDR1 MRHNA, CDR2 SNTAGT. The V gene lost 1 base and the J gene lost 8 bases, with 11 bases spanning the gap. The CDR3 sequence: CASSDFHGDEKLFF. The CDR3 DNA is TGTGCCAGCAGTGACTTTCACGGAGACGAAAAACTGTTTTTT.

The sample holds a few counts of this clone. CDR3 residues: CASSVDHGAEQPQHF. CDR3 in DNA: TGTGCCAGCAGCGTAGACCATGGGGCAGAACAGCCCCAGCATTTT. The rearrangement joins TRBV9 to TRBJ1-5, with TRBD1 as a possible D gene (5 bases). Trimming stripped 0 bases from V and 7 bases from J, with 14 bases between. This CDR3 has 15 residues. Germline assignment: CDR1 SGDLS and CDR2 YYNGEE.

V gene TRBV2 combines with J gene TRBJ1-5, with TRBD1 matching 9 bases. V trimming: 1 base; J trimming: 4 bases; junction bases outside the gene matches: 2. This CDR3 has 15 residues. Germline assignment: CDR1 SNHLY and CDR2 FYNNEI. The CDR3 protein is CASSEGTGENQPQHF. The CDR3 DNA sequence: TGTGCCAGCAGTGAAGGGACAGGGGAGAATCAGCCCCAGCATTTT.

The table lists this clone with many counts. The genes are TRBV5-4 and TRBJ2-1; TRBD2 matches 9 bases. The CDR3 is 15 amino acids. CDR1 and CDR2 from the germline V gene are SGHNT and YYREEE (reference sequence). The J segment lost 4 bases and the V segment lost 5 bases, leaving 7 bases of the junction unmatched. The CDR3 DNA reads TGTGCCAGCAGTTATATAGCGGGGGAGTACAATGAGCAGTTCTTC. Its translation is CASSYIAGEYNEQFF.

This clone was seen more than once but under ten times. The rearrangement uses TRBV10-3 and TRBJ2-3; a possible D gene is TRBD1 (7 bases). The CDR3 contains 13 residues. V was clipped by 9 bases and J by 6 bases, with 16 bases between them. The V gene's germline CDR1 is ENHRY and CDR2 SYGVKD. The CDR3 protein is CAINRGLEDTQYF. The CDR3 DNA reads TGTGCCATTAACAGGGGACTCGAGGATACGCAGTATTTT.